The rows below give T cell receptor beta chains drawn from one sample of a study of blood T cell repertoires in COVID-19. Repertoires were generated with immunoSEQ multiplex PCR, while TCRdb's copy carries only in-frame clones and drops some. The sample shows roughly 300,000 clones, roughly 80% of them seen only once. The sequenced sample consisted of peripheral blood. These receptors were collected from a human donor with COVID-19, enrolled during active disease. The donor label of this sample is uncertain. Each CDR3 is given with its conserved first and last residue. The D gene is left open where the match is weak. Size values are once, few and many counts, or a class for expanded clones, and some rows have none.

d_gene	v_gene	j_gene	abundance	CDR3aa	CDR3nt
TRBD1	TRBV6-6	TRBJ1-5	medium-sized	CASSSTGVNSNQPQHF	TGTGCCAGCAGTTCAACAGGGGTCAATAGCAATCAGCCCCAGCATTTT
TRBD2	TRBV7-7	TRBJ2-5	NA	CASSLTLAGGETQYF	TGTGCTAGCAGCTTAACTCTAGCGGGAGGAGAGACCCAGTACTTC
NA	TRBV3-1/TRBV3-2	TRBJ2-7	NA	CASSQGPGYGEQYF	TGTGCCAGCAGCCAAGGACCGGGATACGGCGAGCAGTACTTC
NA	TRBV7-9	TRBJ2-5	NA	CASSLGLVLKTQYF	TGTGCCAGCAGCTTAGGATTAGTTCTGAAGACCCAGTACTTC
TRBD2	TRBV27	TRBJ2-7	NA	CASSRTSGGYEQYF	TGTGCCAGCAGCCGGACTAGCGGGGGCTACGAGCAGTACTTC
TRBD1	TRBV2	TRBJ2-4	NA	CAIGGQGENIQYF	TGTGCCATAGGGGGACAGGGGGAAAACATTCAGTACTTC
NA	TRBV7-9	TRBJ1-2	NA	CASSVSKEGNYGYTF	TGTGCCAGCAGCGTATCAAAAGAGGGTAACTATGGCTACACCTTC
TRBD1	TRBV28	TRBJ2-7	NA	CASSLGVIGTVGYEQYF	TGTGCCAGCAGCTTAGGGGTCATAGGGACAGTTGGCTACGAGCAGTACTTC
TRBD2	TRBV6-6	TRBJ2-1	NA	CASTPRLAGPYNEQFF	TGTGCCAGCACCCCGCGACTAGCGGGCCCCTACAATGAGCAGTTCTTC
NA	TRBV27	TRBJ1-1	NA	CASSLSAGYLIEAFF	TGTGCCAGCAGTTTATCGGCAGGGTACCTTATTGAAGCTTTCTTT
NA	TRBV7-8	TRBJ1-5	NA	CASSLIVSNQPQHF	TGTGCCAGCAGCTTAATAGTTAGCAATCAGCCCCAGCATTTT
TRBD1	TRBV7-9	TRBJ1-2	once	CASSKNLRDRVFDGYTF	TGTGCCAGCAGCAAAAACCTCCGGGACAGGGTTTTTGATGGCTACACCTTC
TRBD1	TRBV19	TRBJ1-1	once	CASEDRDRSYPEAFF	TGTGCCAGTGAGGACAGGGACCGATCGTACCCTGAAGCTTTCTTT
NA	TRBV25-1	TRBJ2-2	NA	CASSESGDTGELFF	TGTGCCAGCAGTGAGTCAGGGGACACCGGGGAGCTGTTTTTT
NA	TRBV12-3/TRBV12-4	TRBJ2-7	NA	CASSLALAYEQYF	TGTGCCAGCAGTTTAGCCCTAGCCTACGAGCAGTACTTC
TRBD1	TRBV7-6	TRBJ2-7	NA	CASSLKFGGQGDYEQYF	TGTGCCAGCAGCTTAAAATTTGGAGGTCAGGGGGACTACGAGCAGTACTTC
TRBD2	TRBV11-1	TRBJ2-2	few	CASSSAGGRNTGELFF	TGTGCCAGCAGCTCGGCGGGAGGGAGAAACACCGGGGAGCTGTTTTTT
NA	TRBV30	TRBJ2-5	NA	CAWKGEETQYF	TGTGCCTGGAAGGGGGAAGAGACCCAGTACTTC
NA	TRBV11-2	TRBJ1-5	NA	CASSPGGNQPQHF	TGTGCCAGCAGCCCGGGGGGCAATCAGCCCCAGCATTTT
TRBD1	TRBV5-5	TRBJ2-7	NA	CASSTQGARHEQYF	TGTGCCAGCAGTACACAGGGGGCTAGGCACGAGCAGTACTTC
NA	TRBV3-1/TRBV3-2	TRBJ2-7	NA	CASSLEAREQYF	TGTGCCAGCAGCCTTGAGGCGCGCGAGCAGTACTTC
NA	TRBV3-1/TRBV3-2	TRBJ1-5	NA	CASSQSNRDPQHF	TGTGCCAGCAGCCAATCTAACAGGGACCCCCAGCATTTT
TRBD1	TRBV3-1/TRBV3-2	TRBJ1-4	NA	CASGSGGQGEKLFF	TGTGCCAGCGGAAGTGGGGGACAGGGTGAAAAACTGTTTTTT
TRBD1	TRBV6-2/TRBV6-3	TRBJ1-4	NA	CASSSDRVATNEKLFF	TGTGCCAGCAGCTCCGACAGGGTGGCAACTAATGAAAAACTGTTTTTT
TRBD1	TRBV28	TRBJ1-4	NA	CASSLYRGSGKLFF	TGTGCCAGCAGTTTATACAGGGGGAGTGGAAAACTGTTTTTT
TRBD1	TRBV4-1	TRBJ2-2	NA	CASSQVGQITGELFF	TGCGCCAGCAGCCAAGTGGGACAGATCACCGGGGAGCTGTTTTTT
TRBD2	TRBV9	TRBJ2-3	NA	CASSSRRAAGGEDTQYF	TGTGCCAGCAGCTCACGCCGGGCTGCGGGAGGTGAGGATACGCAGTATTTT